This T cell receptor (beta chain) was observed in a study of blood T cell repertoires in COVID-19. Original processing methods: Estimation of nucleated cell counts was performed using reference gene primer amplification. The method was immunoSEQ multiplex PCR; TCRdb's version includes in-frame clones alone and lacks a portion of them. V, J and clone size are those of that table, while D and trimming were read from the DNA. The profile covers approximately 120,000 clones, with around four fifths appearing a single time and about 5.5% taken by the ten largest. V shed 5 bases, J shed 6 bases, and the junction held 9 bases outside the gene matches. This CDR3 spans 15 amino acids. Germline CDR1 and CDR2: ENHRY and SYGVKD.

The V call is TRBV10-3, the J call TRBJ2-2, with TRBD2 identical over 7 bases. This clonotype was obtained from an older man with COVID-19, enrolled during active disease. Sequences were obtained from peripheral blood. The CDR3 region has the DNA TGTGCCATCAGTCGACTAGCAGAGAGAGCCGGGGAGCTGTTTTTT. Its translation is CAISRLAERAGELFF.